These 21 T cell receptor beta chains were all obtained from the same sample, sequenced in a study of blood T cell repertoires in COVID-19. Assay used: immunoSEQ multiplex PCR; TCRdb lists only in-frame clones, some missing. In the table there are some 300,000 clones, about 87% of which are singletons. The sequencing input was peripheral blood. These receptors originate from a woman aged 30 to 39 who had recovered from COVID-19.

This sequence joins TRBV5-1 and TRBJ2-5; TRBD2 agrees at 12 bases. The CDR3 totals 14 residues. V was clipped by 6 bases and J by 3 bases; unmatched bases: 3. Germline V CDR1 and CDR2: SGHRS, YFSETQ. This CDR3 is CASTRTSGEETQYF. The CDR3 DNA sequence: TGCGCCAGCACCAGGACTAGCGGGGAAGAGACCCAGTACTTC.

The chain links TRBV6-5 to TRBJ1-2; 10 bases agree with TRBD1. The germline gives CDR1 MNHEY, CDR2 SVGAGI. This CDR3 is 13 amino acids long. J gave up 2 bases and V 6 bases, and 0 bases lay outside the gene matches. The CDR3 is CASRGQGNYGYTF. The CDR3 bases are TGTGCCAGCAGGGGACAGGGGAACTATGGCTACACCTTC.

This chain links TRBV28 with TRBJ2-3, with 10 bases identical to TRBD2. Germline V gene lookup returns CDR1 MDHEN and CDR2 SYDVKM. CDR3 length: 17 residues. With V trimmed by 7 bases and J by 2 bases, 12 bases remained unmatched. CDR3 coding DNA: TGTGCCAGCAAGGTACTAGCGGGGAAGGGGGACACAGATACGCAGTATTTT. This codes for CASKVLAGKGDTDTQYF. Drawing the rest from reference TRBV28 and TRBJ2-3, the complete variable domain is DVKVTQSSRYLVKRTGEKVFLECVQDMDHENMFWYRQDPGLGLRLIYFSYDVKMKEKGDIPEGYSVSREKKERFSLILESASTNQTSMYLCASKVLAGKGDTDTQYFGPGTRLTVL.

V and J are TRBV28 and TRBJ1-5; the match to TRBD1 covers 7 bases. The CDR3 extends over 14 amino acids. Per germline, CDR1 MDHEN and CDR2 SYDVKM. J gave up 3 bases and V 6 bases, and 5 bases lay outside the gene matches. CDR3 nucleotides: TGTGCCAGCAGCCCGACAGGGCACAATCAGCCCCAGCATTTT. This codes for CASSPTGHNQPQHF.

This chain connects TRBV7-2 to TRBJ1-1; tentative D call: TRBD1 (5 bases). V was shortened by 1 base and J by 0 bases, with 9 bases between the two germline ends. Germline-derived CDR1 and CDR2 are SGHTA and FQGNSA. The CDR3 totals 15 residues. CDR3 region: CASSLVAGMNTEAFF. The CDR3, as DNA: TGTGCCAGCAGCTTAGTTGCAGGGATGAACACTGAAGCTTTCTTT. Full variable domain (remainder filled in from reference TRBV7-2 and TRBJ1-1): GAGVSQSPSNKVTEKGKDVELRCDPISGHTALYWYRQSLGQGLEFLIYFQGNSAPDKSGLPSDRFSAERTGGSVSTLTIQRTQQEDSAVYLCASSLVAGMNTEAFFGQGTRLTVV.

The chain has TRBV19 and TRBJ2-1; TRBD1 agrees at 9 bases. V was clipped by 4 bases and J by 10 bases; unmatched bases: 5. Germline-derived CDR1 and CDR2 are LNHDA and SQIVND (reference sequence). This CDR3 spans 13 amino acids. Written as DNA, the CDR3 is TGTGCCAGTAGTAGGACAGGGGCGAACGAGCAGTTCTTC. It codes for CASSRTGANEQFF.

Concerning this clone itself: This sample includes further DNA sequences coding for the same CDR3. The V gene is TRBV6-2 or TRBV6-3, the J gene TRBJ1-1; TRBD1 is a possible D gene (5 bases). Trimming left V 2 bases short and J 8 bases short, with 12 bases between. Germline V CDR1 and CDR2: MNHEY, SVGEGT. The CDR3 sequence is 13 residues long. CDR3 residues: CASSYAGLPEAFF. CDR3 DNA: TGTGCCAGCAGTTACGCGGGACTGCCAGAAGCTTTCTTT.

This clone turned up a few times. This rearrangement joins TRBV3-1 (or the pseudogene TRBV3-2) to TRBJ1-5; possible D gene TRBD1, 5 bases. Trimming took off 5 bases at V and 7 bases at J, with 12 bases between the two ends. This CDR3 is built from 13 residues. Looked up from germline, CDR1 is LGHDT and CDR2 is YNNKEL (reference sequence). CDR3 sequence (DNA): TGTGCCAGCAGCTGGGGGACTGAGCAGCCCCAGCATTTT. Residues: CASSWGTEQPQHF.

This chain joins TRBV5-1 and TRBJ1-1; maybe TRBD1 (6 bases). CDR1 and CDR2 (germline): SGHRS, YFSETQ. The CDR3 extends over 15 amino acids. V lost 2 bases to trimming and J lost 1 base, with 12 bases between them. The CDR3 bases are TGCGCCAGCAGCTTTTCCGGACAGCCGAACACTGAAGCTTTCTTT. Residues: CASSFSGQPNTEAFF.

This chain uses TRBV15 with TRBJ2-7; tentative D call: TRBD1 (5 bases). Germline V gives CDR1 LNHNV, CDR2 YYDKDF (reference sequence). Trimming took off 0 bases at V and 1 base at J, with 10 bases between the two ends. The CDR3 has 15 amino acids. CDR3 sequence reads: CATSRDATVSYEQYF. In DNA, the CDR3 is TGTGCCACCAGCAGAGACGCGACAGTTTCCTACGAGCAGTACTTC.

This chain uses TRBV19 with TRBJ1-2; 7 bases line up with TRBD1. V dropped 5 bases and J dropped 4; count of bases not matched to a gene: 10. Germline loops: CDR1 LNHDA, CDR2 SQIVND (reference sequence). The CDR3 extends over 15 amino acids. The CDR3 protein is CASSGYGQVGYGYTF. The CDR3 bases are TGTGCCAGTAGTGGGTATGGACAGGTTGGCTATGGCTACACCTTC. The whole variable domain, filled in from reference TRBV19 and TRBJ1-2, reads DGGITQSPKYLFRKEGQNVTLSCEQNLNHDAMYWYRQDPGQGLRLIYYSQIVNDFQKGDIAEGYSVSREKKESFPLTVTSAQKNPTAFYLCASSGYGQVGYGYTFGSGTRLTVV.

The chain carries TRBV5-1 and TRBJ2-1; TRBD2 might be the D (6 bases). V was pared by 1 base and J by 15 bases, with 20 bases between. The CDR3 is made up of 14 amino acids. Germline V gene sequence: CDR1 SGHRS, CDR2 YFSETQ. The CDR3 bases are TGCGCCAGCAGCTTGAGGGCAGAAAATGAGCGGGCGTTCTTC. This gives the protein CASSLRAENERAFF.

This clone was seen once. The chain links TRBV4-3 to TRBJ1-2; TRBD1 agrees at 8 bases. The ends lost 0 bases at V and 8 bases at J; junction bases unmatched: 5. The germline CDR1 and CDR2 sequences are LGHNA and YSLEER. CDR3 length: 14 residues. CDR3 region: CASSQDWAGGGYTF. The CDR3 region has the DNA TGCGCCAGCAGCCAAGATTGGGCAGGGGGCGGCTACACCTTC.

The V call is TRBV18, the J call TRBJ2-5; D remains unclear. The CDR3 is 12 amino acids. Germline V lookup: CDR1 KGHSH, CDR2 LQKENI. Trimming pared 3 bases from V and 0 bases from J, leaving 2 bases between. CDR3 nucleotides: TGTGCCAGCTCACCCGACCAAGAGACCCAGTACTTC. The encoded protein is CASSPDQETQYF.

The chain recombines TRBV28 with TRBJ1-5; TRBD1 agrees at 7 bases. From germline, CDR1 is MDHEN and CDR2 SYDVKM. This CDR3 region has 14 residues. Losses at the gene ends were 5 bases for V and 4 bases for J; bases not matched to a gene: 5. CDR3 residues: CASSPGQRNQPQHF. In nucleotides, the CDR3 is TGTGCCAGCAGTCCGGGACAGAGAAATCAGCCCCAGCATTTT.

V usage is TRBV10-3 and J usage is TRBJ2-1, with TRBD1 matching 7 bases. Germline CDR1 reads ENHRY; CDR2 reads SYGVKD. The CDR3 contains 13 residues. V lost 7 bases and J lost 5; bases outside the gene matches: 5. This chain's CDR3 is CAINPGTDNEQFF. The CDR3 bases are TGTGCCATCAACCCCGGGACAGACAATGAGCAGTTCTTC.

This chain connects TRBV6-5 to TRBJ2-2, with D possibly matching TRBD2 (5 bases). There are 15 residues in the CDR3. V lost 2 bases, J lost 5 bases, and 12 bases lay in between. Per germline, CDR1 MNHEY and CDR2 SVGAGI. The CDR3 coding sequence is TGTGCCAGCAGTTACATGGGGAGAGGGACCGGGGAGCTGTTTTTT. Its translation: CASSYMGRGTGELFF.

CDR3 in amino acids: CASSQQGSQETQYF. As DNA, the CDR3 is TGTGCCAGCAGCCAACAGGGAAGCCAAGAGACCCAGTACTTC. The chain couples TRBV13 to TRBJ2-5; D is possibly TRBD1 (6 bases). Looked up from germline, CDR1 is PRHDT and CDR2 is FYEKMQ (reference sequence). The V end lost 5 bases, the J end lost 1 base, and 11 bases lay between the germline ends. The CDR3 covers 14 residues.

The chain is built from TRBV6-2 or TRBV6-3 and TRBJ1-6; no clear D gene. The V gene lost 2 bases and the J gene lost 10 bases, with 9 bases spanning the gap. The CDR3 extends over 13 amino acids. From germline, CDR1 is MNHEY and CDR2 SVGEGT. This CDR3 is CASSYDYGSPLHF. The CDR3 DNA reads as TGTGCCAGCAGTTACGACTATGGGTCACCCCTCCACTTT.

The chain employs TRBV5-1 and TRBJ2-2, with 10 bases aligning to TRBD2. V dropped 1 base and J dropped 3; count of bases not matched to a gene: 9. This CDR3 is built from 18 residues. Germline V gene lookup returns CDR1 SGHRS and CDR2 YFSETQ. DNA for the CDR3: TGCGCCAGCAGCTTGCCTAGCGGGGGCATAGGGGACACCGGGGAGCTGTTTTTT. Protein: CASSLPSGGIGDTGELFF. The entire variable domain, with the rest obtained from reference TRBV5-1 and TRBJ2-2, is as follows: KAGVTQTPRYLIKTRGQQVTLSCSPISGHRSVSWYQQTPGQGLQFLFEYFSETQRNKGNFPGRFSGRQFSNSRSEMNVSTLELGDSALYLCASSLPSGGIGDTGELFFGEGSRLTVL.

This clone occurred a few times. The DNA for the CDR3 is TGTGCCAGCAGTTTACAGGGGGCGTCCACTGAAGCTTTCTTT. Its protein is CASSLQGASTEAFF. The V and J genes are TRBV28 and TRBJ1-1, with 8 bases aligning to TRBD1. This CDR3 has 14 residues. Germline CDR1 is MDHEN and CDR2 is SYDVKM. After removal of 2 bases from V and 4 bases from J, the junction contained 3 bases not matched to a gene.